This TCR beta chain was sequenced for a study of OX40 agonist ivuxolimab in advanced cancers. Across the study: A diagnosis of hepatocellular carcinoma, melanoma, renal cell or head and neck cancer was present in dose-escalation patients. 30% to 40% of patients had received prior checkpoint inhibitor therapy. Points from the study as a whole: At 0.1 to 3.0 mg/kg and by week 6, CD4+ and CD8+ T cells in the blood had expanded clonally. The authors did not determine the antigen specificity of the expanded peripheral T cells.

Germline CDR1 MDHEN, CDR2 SYDVKM. Trimming removed 8 bases from V and 0 bases from J; junction bases left unmatched: 4. The CDR3 totals 14 residues. This clone was seen a single time. Its antigen is not identified. Produced via immunoSEQ multiplex PCR; TCRdb's table is partial and in-frame only. The repertoire consists of 55,000 to 75,000 clones, with around 83% occurring once and the leading ten covering about 1.1%. Sequences were derived from CD4+ or CD8+ T cells sorted from blood, sampled in a trial of the OX40 agonist ivuxolimab. This receptor was obtained from an adult with an advanced solid tumor such as melanoma, head and neck, liver or kidney cancer. This chain joins TRBV28 and TRBJ2-1; TRBD2 matches at 7 bases. The CDR3 spells CASGGGSSYNEQFF. The CDR3 nucleotides are TGTGCCAGCGGGGGGGGAAGCTCCTACAATGAGCAGTTCTTC.